The 29 T cell receptor beta chains presented below share a single source sample, sequenced in a study of regulatory T cells in long-lasting Graves disease. Investigators prepared the TCR beta libraries by applying iRepertoire HTBI primers and Arm-PCR of CDR3 regions. TCRdb used MiXCR to reprocess the multiplex PCR reads, holding one entry per CDR3 protein. The table lists under 500,000 distinct CDR3 sequences, around 21% of them singletons. Time point: persistent/refractory GD, antithyroid drugs over 5 years with positive TRAb. From RNA extracted from PBMCs, the TCR library was made. The material was peripheral blood mononuclear cells (PBMCs), obtained when the disease was refractory, from a patient treated with antithyroid drugs. These receptors were obtained from a female donor with Graves disease.

The V gene is TRBV6-2 or TRBV6-3, the J gene TRBJ1-5, with 9 bases matching TRBD1. Germline V CDR1 and CDR2: MNHEY, SVGEGT. The CDR3 runs to 15 residues. J was trimmed by 6 bases and V by 6 bases; bases with no gene match: 9. The CDR3 DNA sequence: TGTGCCAGCAGGTCCGGACAGGGGTCGTTTCAGCCCCAGCATTTT. Amino acid sequence: CASRSGQGSFQPQHF.

Remarks on this clonotype: A junction end diverges from the germline sequence, so it may reflect a read error. J is TRBJ1-6 and V is TRBV3-1; 7 positions match TRBD1. The length of the CDR3 is 13 residues. CDR1 is LGHDT, CDR2 YNNKEL, per germline (reference sequence). CDR3 DNA sequence: TGTGTCAGCAGCCTGGCAGGGGGTTCACCCCTCCACTTT. Translation gives CVSSLAGGSPLHF.

The chain recombines TRBV29-1 with TRBJ2-2, with no clear D. CDR1 and CDR2 (germline): SQVTM, ANQGSEA. The V end was cut by 4 bases, the J end by 4 bases, with 4 bases between. The CDR3 is 11 amino acids. DNA of the CDR3: TGCAGCGTTGTTTGCACCGGGGAGCTGTTTTTT. It codes for CSVVCTGELFF.

This clonotype came up a few times. The rearrangement joins TRBV15 to TRBJ1-2, with D possibly matching TRBD1 (6 bases). The CDR3 covers 15 residues. Deletions cut 0 bases from V and 6 bases from J, with 14 bases between. The germline CDR1 and CDR2 sequences are LNHNV and YYDKDF (reference sequence). CDR3 in amino acids: CATSRDPGGADGYTF. CDR3 sequence (DNA): TGTGCCACCAGCAGAGATCCGGGGGGCGCCGATGGCTACACCTTC.

This clonotype was recorded many times. The rearrangement uses TRBV12-3 or TRBV12-4 and TRBJ2-7; no clear D. Trimming removed 4 bases from V and 2 bases from J, with 15 bases in between. The CDR3 runs to 15 residues. The CDR3 nucleotides are TGTGCCAGCAGTTCCCCCCGGACGCCGACCTACGAGCAGTACTTC. As protein: CASSSPRTPTYEQYF.

This clonotype was observed at least ten times. V gene TRBV12-3 or TRBV12-4 combines with J gene TRBJ2-7; D may correspond to TRBD1 or TRBD2 (5 bases each). V was cut by 1 base and J by 2 bases, with 12 bases left in between. The length of the CDR3 is 15 residues. The CDR3 is CASSLGQGVAYEQYF. The CDR3 nucleotides read TGTGCCAGCAGTTTAGGGCAGGGAGTAGCCTACGAGCAGTACTTC.

The chain uses TRBV24-1 and TRBJ2-2; 7 positions agree with TRBD2. The germline CDR1 and CDR2 sequences are KGHDR and SFDVKD. This CDR3 is 16 amino acids long. V gave up 1 base and J gave up 4 bases; unmatched junction bases: 5. The CDR3 loop reads CATSDFQTSPTGELFF. CDR3 nucleotide sequence: TGTGCCACCAGTGATTTTCAGACTAGCCCCACCGGGGAGCTGTTTTTT.

The rearrangement joins TRBV19 to TRBJ1-5; TRBD1 might be the D (5 bases). The CDR3 consists of 15 residues. Deletions cut 9 bases from V and 1 base from J, with 16 bases between. Germline CDR1 is LNHDA and CDR2 is SQIVND (reference sequence). CDR3 protein: CASSPIGDSNQPQHF. The CDR3 DNA sequence: TGTGCCAGCAGTCCAATCGGGGACAGCAATCAGCCCCAGCATTTT.

This clonotype was counted only a few times. The CDR3 spells CASTPGQGAYEQYF. The CDR3, as DNA: TGCGCCAGCACCCCGGGACAGGGGGCCTACGAGCAGTACTTC. The chain links TRBV5-1 to TRBJ2-7; 11 bases are shared with TRBD1. The CDR3 totals 14 residues. Germline-derived CDR1 and CDR2 are SGHRS and YFSETQ. V dropped 6 bases and J dropped 2; count of bases not matched to a gene: 4.

This clonotype came up many times. V is TRBV11-2 and J is TRBJ2-5; 12 bases agree with TRBD1. V lost 5 bases and J lost 4; bases outside the gene matches: 8. The germline V gene has CDR1 SGHAT and CDR2 FQNNGV. This CDR3 has 16 amino acids. CDR3 sequence (DNA): TGTGCCAGCAGCGGGGGACAGGGGGCTCTCCTAGAGACCCAGTACTTC. Its protein is CASSGGQGALLETQYF.

Ten or more counts support this clonotype. The chain is built from TRBV29-1 and TRBJ2-7; TRBD2 matches at 12 bases. V lost 1 base and J lost 6; bases outside the gene matches: 1. Germline V gene data show CDR1 as SQVTM and CDR2 as ANQGSEA. The CDR3 runs 13 residues. The CDR3 DNA is TGCAGCGTTGAAGGACTAGCGGGAGCCGAGCAGTACTTC. It specifies CSVEGLAGAEQYF.

The rearrangement uses TRBV12-3 or TRBV12-4 and TRBJ2-1; 10 positions agree with TRBD1. V lost 3 bases to trimming and J lost 8 bases; unmatched junction nucleotides: 4. The CDR3 is 14 amino acids. CDR3 bases: TGTGCCAGCAGTTTCGGGACAGGGGTCCATGAGCAGTTCTTC. As protein: CASSFGTGVHEQFF.

This clonotype came up many times. The V gene is TRBV6-5, the J gene TRBJ1-2, with 9 bases aligning to TRBD1. Trimming took 4 bases from V and 7 from J; bases not matched to a gene: 7. Germline CDR1 MNHEY, CDR2 SVGAGI. The CDR3 spans 14 residues. CDR3 sequence reads: CASSLGQGRFGYTF. The CDR3 nucleotides read TGTGCCAGCAGTTTGGGACAGGGCCGATTTGGCTACACCTTC.

The V and J genes are TRBV29-1 and TRBJ1-3; 9 positions agree with TRBD1. Germline lookup yields CDR1 SQVTM and CDR2 ANQGSEA. CDR3 length: 14 residues. With V trimmed by 6 bases and J by 3 bases, 6 bases remained unmatched. This chain's CDR3 is CSVRGQGHGNTIYF. The CDR3 DNA reads TGCAGCGTGCGGGGACAGGGCCATGGAAACACCATATATTTT.

This clonotype turned up a few times. This chain joins TRBV30 and TRBJ2-7, with a possible D match to TRBD1 (6 bases). Per the germline V gene, CDR1 is GTSNPN and CDR2 is SVGIG (reference sequence). Trimming took 4 bases from V and 0 from J, leaving 13 bases between them. This CDR3 region has 14 residues. CDR3 amino acids: CAWTRTEPSYEQYF. The DNA of the CDR3 is TGTGCCTGGACCCGGACAGAGCCCTCCTACGAGCAGTACTTC.

This clonotype came up many times. The V call is TRBV11-1, the J call TRBJ2-7; TRBD1 might be the D (5 bases). Trimming left V 6 bases short and J 1 base short, with 19 bases between. The CDR3 contains 16 residues. CDR1 and CDR2 (germline): SGHAT, FQDESV (reference sequence). The CDR3 sequence: CASSQGGRAQSYEQYF. In nucleotides, the CDR3 is TGTGCCAGCAGTCAAGGTGGCAGGGCACAGTCCTACGAGCAGTACTTC.

This clonotype was seen only a few times. A much larger clone lies a single base off, so this may be a read error. The final CDR3 position lacks the conserved phenylalanine or tryptophan, pointing to a likely read error. The chain uses TRBV12-3 or TRBV12-4 and TRBJ2-7, with D tentatively TRBD2 (6 bases). This CDR3 is 16 amino acids long. V was cut by 4 bases and J by 1 base, with 17 bases left in between. CDR3 protein: CASSSSVLYHSYEQYL. CDR3 in DNA: TGTGCCAGCAGTTCTAGCGTGCTGTACCATTCCTACGAGCAGTACCTC.

To note about this clonotype: This may stem from a read error, because a much larger clone lies one nucleotide away. Because the CDR3 is missing its conserved closing phenylalanine or tryptophan, this is likely a read error. The chain uses TRBV5-5 and TRBJ2-7, with D uncertain. The CDR3 is 15 amino acids. Germline loops: CDR1 SGHKS, CDR2 YYEKEE (reference sequence). Trimming removed 2 bases at V and 6 bases at J, with 18 bases between. The chain's CDR3 is CASSFVGPGGSEQYY. The DNA of the CDR3 is TGTGCCAGCAGCTTTGTTGGGCCGGGTGGAAGCGAGCAGTACTAC.

This clonotype was picked up a small number of times. The chain carries TRBV20-1 and TRBJ2-7; TRBD1 aligns across 9 bases. Trimming cost V 4 bases and J 4 bases; bases outside gene matches: 5. This CDR3 is built from 13 residues. Germline V gives CDR1 DFQATT, CDR2 SNEGSKA (reference sequence). DNA of the CDR3: TGCAGTGCTAAGACAGGGGGAGGATACGAGCAGTACTTC. Amino acid sequence: CSAKTGGGYEQYF.

The rearrangement links TRBV7-9 to TRBJ1-1; D gene unclear. This CDR3 comprises 13 residues. Germline CDR1 is SEHNR and CDR2 is FQNEAQ (reference sequence). The V and J ends lost 2 bases and 6 bases respectively, with 10 bases between them. CDR3 nucleotides: TGTGCCAGCAGCTTACCGGGAAACGCTGAAGCTTTCTTT. Encoded protein: CASSLPGNAEAFF.

V is TRBV29-1 and J is TRBJ1-1, with 8 bases fitting TRBD1. V dropped 5 bases and J dropped 5; count of bases not matched to a gene: 10. CDR1 SQVTM and CDR2 ANQGSEA come from the germline V gene. The CDR3 runs to 14 residues. This CDR3 reads CSVRPNRGGTEAFF. The CDR3 bases are TGCAGCGTTAGGCCTAACAGGGGGGGAACTGAAGCTTTCTTT.

Only a few counts were recorded for this clonotype. The chain links TRBV4-2 to TRBJ2-7; no firm D call. The V end was cut by 2 bases, the J end by 5 bases, with 13 bases between. Germline V gene lookup returns CDR1 LGHNA and CDR2 YNFKEQ. The length of the CDR3 is 14 residues. CDR3 residues: CASSQNPRSHEQYF. Here the CDR3 DNA reads TGTGCCAGCAGCCAAAATCCGAGATCCCACGAGCAGTACTTC.

The chain combines TRBV24-1 with TRBJ2-2, with D perhaps assigned TRBD1 or TRBD2 (5 bases each). The CDR3 covers 16 residues. The germline gives CDR1 KGHDR, CDR2 SFDVKD. V was shortened by 3 bases and J by 1 base, with 11 bases between the two germline ends. This CDR3 is CATSDPGAKNTGELFF. As DNA, the CDR3 is TGTGCCACCAGTGATCCCGGGGCAAAGAACACCGGGGAGCTGTTTTTT.

The chain joins TRBV20-1 to TRBJ2-2; weak D call: TRBD1 (6 bases). Trimming took off 6 bases at V and 4 bases at J, with 15 bases between the two ends. The CDR3 has 14 residues. Germline V gene data show CDR1 as DFQATT and CDR2 as SNEGSKA (reference sequence). The CDR3 loop reads CSANRVGGTGELFF. The DNA for the CDR3 is TGCAGTGCGAACAGGGTCGGAGGCACCGGGGAGCTGTTTTTT.

This clonotype was seen at least ten times. The rearrangement links TRBV7-9 to TRBJ2-5; no clear D. The germline gives CDR1 SEHNR, CDR2 FQNEAQ (reference sequence). The CDR3 totals 16 residues. Trimming took 5 bases from V and 0 from J, leaving 16 bases between them. The chain's CDR3 is CASSAQIREYQETQYF. CDR3 nucleotides: TGTGCCAGCAGCGCCCAAATTAGAGAGTACCAAGAGACCCAGTACTTC.

This clonotype has only a few counts. The rearrangement uses TRBV4-2 and TRBJ2-3, with 8 bases lining up with TRBD2. The CDR3 contains 15 residues. The V and J ends lost 2 bases and 5 bases, in that order; junction bases with no gene match: 6. Germline lookup yields CDR1 LGHNA and CDR2 YNFKEQ. CDR3 loop: CASSQKAGVKDTQYF. The CDR3 DNA follows: TGTGCCAGCAGCCAAAAAGCGGGAGTGAAAGATACGCAGTATTTT.

This clonotype has only a few counts. The chain employs TRBV28 and TRBJ2-2; no clear D. There are 15 residues in the CDR3. The germline V and J ends were trimmed by 5 bases and 0 bases, with 10 bases remaining between them. Looked up from germline, CDR1 is MDHEN and CDR2 is SYDVKM. In DNA, the CDR3 is TGTGCCAGCAGTAGGTTACGGTCGAACACCGGGGAGCTGTTTTTT. Its protein is CASSRLRSNTGELFF.

Ten or more counts support this clonotype. This chain joins TRBV2 and TRBJ2-5; D possibly corresponds to TRBD1 (6 bases). The CDR3 spans 13 residues. Trimming shortened V by 6 bases and J by 4 bases, and 12 bases separated the two germline ends. Per the germline V gene, CDR1 is SNHLY and CDR2 is FYNNEI. This CDR3 is CASSGQQGETQYF. In DNA, the CDR3 is TGTGCCAGCAGCGGACAGCAGGGAGAGACCCAGTACTTC.

There are many counts of this clonotype. The gene calls are TRBV12-3 or TRBV12-4 and TRBJ2-4; 10 nucleotides agree with TRBD2. The CDR3 contains 16 residues. The J segment lost 3 bases and the V segment lost 5 bases, leaving 7 bases of the junction unmatched. The CDR3 sequence: CASSPSGRAGKNIQYF. The CDR3 nucleotides read TGTGCCAGCAGTCCCAGCGGGAGGGCGGGCAAAAACATTCAGTACTTC.